This T cell receptor beta chain was recovered during a study of cytotoxic CD8 clonotypes in ibrutinib-treated CLL. The CDR3 consists of 13 residues. The trim removed 4 bases at V and 6 bases at J, leaving 6 bases unmatched. Looked up from germline, CDR1 is MNHEY and CDR2 is SVGAGI. The intended depth for sequencing was 1 in 200,000 to 1 in 1 million T cells. Only in-frame clones appear in the TCRdb table, and some are missing; sequencing was by immunoSEQ multiplex PCR. The sample lists 150,000 to 200,000 clones; around 84% were seen once. About this clone: Its antigen remains unidentified.

The study, taken as a whole, reports: Before falling back toward baseline at progression, clonality had risen at the time of ibrutinib response.

Source: PBMCs, taken after 12 months of ibrutinib treatment. This TCR was sampled from a human donor with chronic lymphocytic leukemia. This chain joins TRBV6-5 and TRBJ2-7; TRBD1 matches at 7 bases. Here the CDR3 DNA reads TGTGCCAGCAGTTTCCGAACAGGGGCCGAGCAGTACTTC. Translated, it gives CASSFRTGAEQYF.